The source of this T cell receptor beta chain is a study of blood T cell repertoires in COVID-19 (dated by TCRdb to 2020 to 2021). Concerning the study at large: Collaborator samples came from the United States, Italy and Spain and covered acute and convalescent phases of COVID-19. The samples were drawn from two sources: the first 160 participants of the ongoing ImmuneRACE study, and 1,000 to 1,500 subjects contributed by 6 global collaborators. The sample metadata nearly always contained a de-identified subject ID, COVID-19 status, age in years and sex. The repertoires were released in a freely available public database meant as a resource for research on the immune response to SARS-CoV-2. Deeply sampled blood TCRbeta repertoires from subjects exposed to, actively infected with, or recovered from COVID-19 were included in the dataset. Where available, HLA class I and class II types were obtained from metadata supplied by the sample provider rather than from assay-based typing. The material from the prospective study consisted of cDNA or gDNA derived from T cells, B-cell-depleted T cells, or PBMCs.

The collaborating institutions used their own protocols to collect whole blood in K2EDTA tubes. Collaborator samples were shipped for TCRbeta analysis as frozen whole blood, isolated PBMCs, or DNA extracted from either sample type. The full study reports these points: The quantity of clinical and demographic metadata differed by source and by participant and was supplied without curation.

About this clone: The antigen it recognizes is unknown. Qualities for individual bases were not recorded, and no much larger clone is one base off.

TCRbeta CDR3 regions were amplified from genomic DNA by means of the immunoSEQ Assay, a bias-controlled multiplex PCR. As for the original processing: The number of nucleated cells in each sample was estimated by amplification of reference gene primers within the assay. Sequence reads were collapsed and filtered to measure the absolute abundance of every unique TCRbeta CDR3 rearrangement. For each sample, productive Simpson clonality was calculated by taking the square root of Simpson's diversity index across productive rearrangements. TCRdb took this table from immuneACCESS and kept in-frame rearrangements with V and J called. Such tables lack part of the clones; where checked against another copy, unresolved V genes explain under half of the gap, and the rest is unexplained. V and J calls and clone size follow that table, whereas D and trimming were derived from the DNA. Here the sample has some 100,000 clones; approximately 80% occur a single time. Together, the top ten hold roughly 7.9% of the sample.

The sample taken for sequencing was peripheral blood. The clonotype originates from a woman of 80 years or more with active or convalescent COVID-19.

The CDR3 corresponds to CASSSLGTGDYNSPLHF. The nucleotide sequence is TGTGCCAGCAGCTCACTAGGGACAGGGGACTATAATTCACCCCTCCACTTT. Here the chain combines TRBV13 and TRBJ1-6; TRBD1 fits 10 bases in the junction. V is pruned by 4 bases and J by 3 bases, leaving 6 bases of the junction without a gene match. The germline V gene (reference sequence) sets CDR1 to PRHDT and CDR2 to FYEKMQ. The CDR3 spans 17 residues, from the cysteine through the phenylalanine. Of all the DNA, just the CDR3 is kept, 51 bases in frame from base 1.